What follows is one TCR beta chain and its context. The clone's antigen remains unknown. No base qualities exist here, and no much larger clone lies one base off it. Germline trimming: 1 base from V, 2 bases from J; junction bases outside gene matches: 2. Based on the germline V gene (reference sequence), the CDR1 and CDR2 sequences are LNHDA and SQIVND. The CDR3 starts with the cysteine, ends with the phenylalanine, and has 14 residues. Solely the CDR3 DNA is kept, with 42 bases framed from the first base. Receptor libraries were prepared by the immunoSEQ multiplex PCR assay. The source is immuneACCESS, and TCRdb retained only in-frame sequences with V and J called. Part of the clones is not carried over; for the studies checked, unresolved V genes explain less than half of this, and the remainder is unexplained. For this sample the table gives 39,000 or so clones, of which approximately 94% were detected only once. Jointly, the top ten make up roughly 8.1% of the sample.

This specimen comes from a study of T cell changes during pregnancy in multiple sclerosis (dated by TCRdb to between 2018 and 2021). Background for the entire study: In women with multiple sclerosis, the researchers looked at how the T cell repertoire shifted as pregnancy progressed.

The receptor was derived from a female donor with multiple sclerosis, enrolled in a pregnancy study. The chain is assembled from TRBV19 and TRBJ2-7, and TRBD2 matches 7 of the central bases. Sequenced here: CD8+ T cells from peripheral blood mononuclear cells, sampled in the third trimester of pregnancy. The CDR3 in this case is CASSIGGRAYEQYF. Read as DNA, the sequence is TGTGCCAGTAGTATAGGGGGGAGGGCCTACGAGCAGTACTTC.